The 25 T cell receptor beta chains below were found in one sample sequenced in a study of T-cell reconstitution after alpha-beta-depleted transplantation in children (dated by TCRdb to 2016 to 2017). The meaning of the sample's treatment or condition label: allogeneic hematopoietic cell transplantation with graft depleted of TCRalphabeta T cells and CD19 B cells. The receptor library was made with PCR. For sequencing, an Illumina HiSeq 2500 was employed. Molecular barcoding was employed in the preparation of TCR libraries, with unique molecular identifiers being used to normalize TCRbeta repertoire quantification. The raw public data were reprocessed by TCRdb itself: fastp quality trimming at Q25, MiXCR clonotype calling, in-frame beta chains only. Rows merge per CDR3 protein into single entries with the most common DNA and genes. This sample lists some 300,000 distinct CDR3 sequences; around a tenth were detected once. In total, the top ten clones hold 7.5% of the sample.

Sample: PBMCs, taken before TCRalphabeta/CD19-depleted stem cell transplant. The receptors come from a boy less than two years old with acute myeloid leukemia, due to receive a stem cell transplant.

The V and J genes are TRBV7-2 and TRBJ2-3; the match to TRBD2 covers 11 bases. Germline lookup yields CDR1 SGHTA and CDR2 FQGNSA. The CDR3 sequence is 17 residues long. The V and J ends lost 5 bases and 5 bases, in that order; junction bases with no gene match: 12. The DNA of the CDR3 is TGTGCCAGCAGCCCTCCCCTAGCGGGGGGCGGGGTAGATACGCAGTATTTT. Protein sequence: CASSPPLAGGGVDTQYF.

In this sample, this clonotype turned up many times. The rearrangement links TRBV11-2 to TRBJ2-3; TRBD2 matches at 13 bases. V shed 5 bases, J shed 2 bases, and the junction held 4 bases outside the gene matches. This CDR3 is built from 16 residues. Per the germline V gene, CDR1 is SGHAT and CDR2 is FQNNGV. The CDR3: CASSTGLAGPTDTQYF. The CDR3, as DNA: TGTGCCAGCAGCACGGGACTAGCGGGACCCACAGATACGCAGTATTTT. Full variable domain (missing parts from reference TRBV11-2 and TRBJ2-3): EAGVAQSPRYKIIEKRQSVAFWCNPISGHATLYWYQQILGQGPKLLIQFQNNGVVDDSQLPKDRFSAERLKGVDSTLKIQPAKLEDSAVYLCASSTGLAGPTDTQYFGPGTRLTVL.

This clonotype was seen only a few times. V usage is TRBV7-6 and J usage is TRBJ2-2; 7 bases are shared with TRBD1. Losses at the gene ends were 1 base for V and 6 bases for J; bases not matched to a gene: 8. CDR3 length equals 16 residues. Germline V gene lookup returns CDR1 SGHVS and CDR2 FNYEAQ. The CDR3 bases are TGTGCCAGCAGCTTAGGGACAGGCCCCGAGGCCGGGGAGCTGTTTTTT. It yields the protein CASSLGTGPEAGELFF.

The chain is built from TRBV2 and TRBJ2-3, with D uncertain. With 8 bases removed from V and 2 bases from J, the gap between germline ends came to 20 bases. This CDR3 has 16 residues. Germline values: CDR1 SNHLY, CDR2 FYNNEI. CDR3 bases: TGTGCCAGCTTCCTGGGCCTTCAAGGGAACACAGATACGCAGTATTTT. Its protein product is CASFLGLQGNTDTQYF.

There are many counts of this clonotype. The chain has TRBV5-1 and TRBJ2-5; D remains unclear. The V and J ends lost 5 bases and 4 bases respectively, with 15 bases between them. The germline V gene encodes CDR1 SGHRS and CDR2 YFSETQ. This CDR3 comprises 14 residues. CDR3 bases: TGCGCCAGCAGTTCCTCTATGGGTCGAGAGACCCAGTACTTC. Translation: CASSSSMGRETQYF.

At least ten counts were recorded for this clonotype. The rearrangement links TRBV6-1 to TRBJ2-2; 8 nucleotides agree with TRBD1. CDR3 size: 17 residues. The germline V gene encodes CDR1 MNHNS and CDR2 SASEGT. The V gene end was trimmed by 7 bases and the J gene end by 0 bases; junction bases not matched to a gene: 10. In DNA, the CDR3 is TGTGCCAGCACCTACAGGGGGGACCAGCCGAACACCGGGGAGCTGTTTTTT. Protein sequence: CASTYRGDQPNTGELFF.

This clonotype was detected many times. The J gene is TRBJ2-5, the V gene TRBV7-8; D is possibly TRBD2 (7 bases). In germline, CDR1 is SGHVS, CDR2 FQNEAQ. Trimming shortened V by 2 bases and J by 4 bases, and 17 bases separated the two germline ends. The CDR3 totals 16 residues. In nucleotides, the CDR3 is TGTGCCAGCAGCTTACGTGGCGGGAGAGGGGGAGAGACCCAGTACTTC. Its translation is CASSLRGGRGGETQYF.

There are many counts of this clonotype. This chain links TRBV5-1 with TRBJ2-1; D is uncertain. The ends were cut back, 3 bases at V and 6 bases at J, with 7 bases in the middle. CDR3 length: 12 residues. Germline V gene sequence: CDR1 SGHRS, CDR2 YFSETQ. The CDR3: CASSSPRNEQFF. The CDR3, as DNA: TGCGCCAGCAGCTCCCCTCGCAATGAGCAGTTCTTC.

The chain uses TRBV12-3 or TRBV12-4 and TRBJ2-7; the match to TRBD1 covers 8 bases. V lost 6 bases, J lost 2 bases, and 9 bases stayed unmatched. This CDR3 contains 15 residues. The CDR3 DNA follows: TGTGCCAGCAGCCAGACAGGGGTAGGGCCCTACGAGCAGTACTTC. Encoded protein: CASSQTGVGPYEQYF.

This clonotype was counted many times. This chain links TRBV12-3 or TRBV12-4 with TRBJ2-1; no clear D. Between the trimmed V and J ends, which lost 2 bases and 3 bases, there was a span of 8 bases. This CDR3 region has 14 residues. The CDR3 region is CASSLLGVYNEQFF. The CDR3 region has the DNA TGTGCCAGCAGTTTACTCGGAGTCTACAATGAGCAGTTCTTC.

DNA of the CDR3: TGTGCCAGCAGTGAATTCCTCGGGGAGCTGTTTTTT. Translation gives CASSEFLGELFF. This chain links TRBV25-1 with TRBJ2-2; D not resolved. Germline values: CDR1 MGHDK, CDR2 SYGVNS. The V and J ends lost 1 base and 7 bases respectively, with 4 bases between them. CDR3 length equals 12 residues.

This clonotype was seen ten or more times. The rearrangement links TRBV6-1 to TRBJ2-1; the D gene is possibly TRBD2 (6 bases). The CDR3 spans 15 residues. V dropped 7 bases and J dropped 3 bases, with 16 bases sitting between them. The germline V gene has CDR1 MNHNS and CDR2 SASEGT. The CDR3 sequence is CASTPRDFLYNEQFF. The CDR3 bases are TGTGCCAGCACCCCCCGGGACTTTCTCTACAATGAGCAGTTCTTC.

This clonotype was counted only a few times. The chain employs TRBV24-1 and TRBJ2-7; D might be TRBD2 (7 bases). The CDR3 is made up of 12 amino acids. CDR1 is KGHDR and CDR2 is SFDVKD in the germline V gene. Trimming stripped 11 bases from V and 3 bases from J, with 13 bases between. The CDR3 coding sequence is TGTGCCAATAGGGGGGGTCTCTACGAGCAGTACTTC. This encodes CANRGGLYEQYF.

This clonotype was counted at least ten times. V gene TRBV6-1 combines with J gene TRBJ2-7; 8 bases agree with TRBD2. This CDR3 is built from 14 residues. Germline V gene sequence: CDR1 MNHNS, CDR2 SASEGT. Trimming removed 8 bases from V and 2 bases from J; junction bases left unmatched: 8. CDR3 in DNA: TGTGCCAGCTCTCGTAGCGGGATAGCCTACGAGCAGTACTTC. Translated: CASSRSGIAYEQYF.

This clonotype was recorded at least ten times. The CDR3 sequence is CASSQDMGTSGDNEQFF. The CDR3 DNA is TGCGCCAGCAGCCAAGATATGGGGACTAGCGGGGACAATGAGCAGTTCTTC. V and J are TRBV4-3 and TRBJ2-1, with TRBD2 matching 13 bases. V lost 0 bases, J lost 5 bases, and 4 bases stayed unmatched. Germline CDR1 and CDR2: LGHNA and YSLEER. CDR3 length equals 17 residues.

The chain combines TRBV18 with TRBJ2-1; 15 bases are a match to TRBD2. V gave up 1 base and J gave up 4 bases; unmatched junction bases: 11. The CDR3 runs to 20 residues. Germline-derived CDR1 and CDR2 are KGHSH and LQKENI. CDR3 sequence (DNA): TGTGCCAGCTCACCACGCAGCACCTGGACTAGCGGGGGGGTATACAATGAGCAGTTCTTC. It is translated as CASSPRSTWTSGGVYNEQFF.

This clonotype appeared many times. The chain uses TRBV21-1 and TRBJ2-1; the D call TRBD1 from the table was never checked on the DNA. TRBV21-1 is deemed a pseudogene. This CDR3 has 18 residues. The DNA of the CDR3 is TGTGCCAGCAGCACCACGGGGACGGGTTTTACTATTAGTAATGAGCAGTTCTTC. It is translated as CASSTTGTGFTISNEQFF.

J is TRBJ2-7 and V is TRBV2; either TRBD1 or TRBD2 may supply D (5 bases each). Looked up from germline, CDR1 is SNHLY and CDR2 is FYNNEI. V was cut by 11 bases and J by 5 bases, with 19 bases left in between. The length of the CDR3 is 13 residues. Here the CDR3 DNA reads TGTGCCGGACATCCCGACGGGGACCACGAGCAGTACTTC. Amino acid sequence: CAGHPDGDHEQYF.

This clonotype was detected ten times or more. The chain employs TRBV4-1 and TRBJ2-3, with 9 bases fitting TRBD2. The junction had 13 bases not matched to a gene; V was cut back by 3 bases and J by 9 bases. Germline CDR1 MGHRA, CDR2 YSYEKL. This CDR3 is 16 amino acids long. CDR3 DNA: TGCGCCAGCAGCCAGCCCGGGATTAGCGGGAGTTGGACGCAGTATTTT. It yields the protein CASSQPGISGSWTQYF.

Points on this clonotype: A much larger clone sits a single nucleotide away, making a read error possible. The genes are TRBV10-3 and TRBJ2-7; possibly TRBD2 for D (5 bases). Trimming removed 0 bases from V and 3 bases from J, with 12 bases in between. The CDR3 is 15 residues long. Germline-derived CDR1 and CDR2 are ENHRY and SYGVKD. In nucleotides, the CDR3 is TGTGCCATCAGTGAGTCGGTTAGCGAGGGCTACGAGCAGTACTTC. It yields the protein CAISESVSEGYEQYF.

Note on this clonotype: One junction end does not reproduce the germline sequence, and a read error may be involved. CDR3 nucleotide sequence: TGTGCCTGCAGCCAACGTCGGACTAGCGGGGGATACAATGAGCAGTTCTTC. Translation: CACSQRRTSGGYNEQFF. This rearrangement joins TRBV3-1 to TRBJ2-1; 13 nucleotides agree with TRBD2. Germline assignment: CDR1 LGHDT and CDR2 YNNKEL (reference sequence). The CDR3 runs 17 residues.

This clonotype has at least ten counts. The V gene is TRBV3-1, the J gene TRBJ2-7; 7 bases map to TRBD2. The V gene end was trimmed by 0 bases and the J gene end by 5 bases; junction bases not matched to a gene: 10. CDR1 LGHDT and CDR2 YNNKEL come from the germline V gene (reference sequence). CDR3 length: 16 amino acids. DNA of the CDR3: TGTGCCAGCAGCCAAGAGGTGGCGAGCGGGACGCACGAGCAGTACTTC. It yields the protein CASSQEVASGTHEQYF.

This clonotype has ten or more counts. The rearrangement joins TRBV28 to TRBJ2-6, with D unclear. V was pared by 0 bases and J by 0 bases, with 3 bases between. This CDR3 is built from 15 residues. Germline V CDR1 and CDR2: MDHEN, SYDVKM. CDR3 loop: CASSLWSSGANVLTF. The CDR3 coding sequence is TGTGCCAGCAGTTTATGGAGCTCTGGGGCCAACGTCCTGACTTTC.

The chain is built from TRBV2 and TRBJ2-1; 11 bases are a match to TRBD1. CDR3 size: 18 residues. The J segment lost 4 bases and the V segment lost 11 bases, leaving 19 bases of the junction unmatched. Germline lookup yields CDR1 SNHLY and CDR2 FYNNEI. The CDR3 reads CACCHDGQGAGGYNEQFF. The CDR3 nucleotides are TGTGCCTGCTGTCATGACGGACAGGGGGCGGGAGGGTACAATGAGCAGTTCTTC.

This clonotype turned up a few times. The chain is built from TRBV7-8 and TRBJ2-1, with 12 bases fitting TRBD1. Trimming cost V 6 bases and J 9 bases; bases outside gene matches: 9. CDR1 and CDR2 from the germline V gene are SGHVS and FQNEAQ. The CDR3 has 15 residues. This CDR3 is CASSRPGQGAGEQFF. Written as DNA, the CDR3 is TGTGCCAGCAGTCGTCCGGGACAGGGGGCGGGTGAGCAGTTCTTC.